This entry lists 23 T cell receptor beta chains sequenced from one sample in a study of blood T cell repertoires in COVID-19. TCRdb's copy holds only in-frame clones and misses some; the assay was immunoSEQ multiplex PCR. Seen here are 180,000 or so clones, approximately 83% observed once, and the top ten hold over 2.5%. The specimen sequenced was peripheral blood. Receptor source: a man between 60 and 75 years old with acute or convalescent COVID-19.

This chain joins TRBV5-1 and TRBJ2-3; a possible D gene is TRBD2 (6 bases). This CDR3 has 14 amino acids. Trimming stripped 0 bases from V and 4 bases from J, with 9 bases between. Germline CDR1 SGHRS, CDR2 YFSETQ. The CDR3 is CASSLEGLPDTQYF. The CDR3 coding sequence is TGCGCCAGCAGCTTGGAGGGACTCCCAGATACGCAGTATTTT.

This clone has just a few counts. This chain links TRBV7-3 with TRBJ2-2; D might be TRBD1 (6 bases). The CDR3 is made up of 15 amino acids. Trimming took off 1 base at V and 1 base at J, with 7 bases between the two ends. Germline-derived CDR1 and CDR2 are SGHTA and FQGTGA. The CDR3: CASSLKTGNTGELFF. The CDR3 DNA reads TGTGCCAGCAGCTTAAAGACAGGGAACACCGGGGAGCTGTTTTTT. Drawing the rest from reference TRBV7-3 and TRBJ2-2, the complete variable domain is GAGVSQTPSNKVTEKGKYVELRCDPISGHTALYWYRQSLGQGPEFLIYFQGTGAADDSGLPNDRFFAVRPEGSVSTLKIQRTERGDSAVYLCASSLKTGNTGELFFGEGSRLTVL.

The CDR3 spells CASSPSAGVGNNEQFF. CDR3 in DNA: TGTGCCAGCAGCCCGTCGGCAGGGGTGGGCAACAATGAGCAGTTCTTC. The rearrangement links TRBV7-8 to TRBJ2-1, with D possibly TRBD1 on 6 matching bases. Germline-derived CDR1 and CDR2 are SGHVS and FQNEAQ. V shed 5 bases and J shed 5 bases, with 19 bases lying between them. This CDR3 comprises 16 residues.

The chain's CDR3 is CASSTPAVSGNTIYF. Written as DNA, the CDR3 is TGTGCCAGTAGTACCCCGGCGGTCTCTGGAAACACCATATATTTT. V is TRBV19 and J is TRBJ1-3; D not resolved. Between the trimmed V and J ends, which lost 4 bases and 0 bases, there was a span of 10 bases. Germline V gene lookup returns CDR1 LNHDA and CDR2 SQIVND (reference sequence). This CDR3 has 15 amino acids.

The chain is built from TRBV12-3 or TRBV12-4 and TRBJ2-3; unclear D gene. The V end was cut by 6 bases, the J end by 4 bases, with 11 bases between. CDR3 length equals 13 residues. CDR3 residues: CASSLRVADTQYF. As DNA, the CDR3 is TGTGCCAGCAGCCTACGGGTGGCAGATACGCAGTATTTT.

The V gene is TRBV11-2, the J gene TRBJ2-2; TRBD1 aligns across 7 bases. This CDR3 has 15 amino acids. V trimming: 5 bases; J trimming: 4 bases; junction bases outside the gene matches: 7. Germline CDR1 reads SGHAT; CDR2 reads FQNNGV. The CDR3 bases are TGTGCCAGCAGCCCCGACAGGGTGGGCACCGGGGAGCTGTTTTTT. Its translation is CASSPDRVGTGELFF. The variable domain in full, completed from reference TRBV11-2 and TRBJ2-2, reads EAGVAQSPRYKIIEKRQSVAFWCNPISGHATLYWYQQILGQGPKLLIQFQNNGVVDDSQLPKDRFSAERLKGVDSTLKIQPAKLEDSAVYLCASSPDRVGTGELFFGEGSRLTVL.

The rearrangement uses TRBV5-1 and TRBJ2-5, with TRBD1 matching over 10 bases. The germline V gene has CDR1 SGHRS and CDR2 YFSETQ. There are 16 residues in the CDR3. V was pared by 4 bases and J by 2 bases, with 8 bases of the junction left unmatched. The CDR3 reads CASSPGDRGSQETQYF. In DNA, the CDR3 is TGCGCCAGCAGCCCTGGGGACAGGGGTAGTCAAGAGACCCAGTACTTC.

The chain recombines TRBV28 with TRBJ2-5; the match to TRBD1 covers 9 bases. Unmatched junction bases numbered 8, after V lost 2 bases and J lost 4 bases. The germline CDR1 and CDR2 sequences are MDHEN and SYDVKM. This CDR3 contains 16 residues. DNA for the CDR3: TGTGCCAGCAGTTTAGTCGGGACAGGGCGAAGAGAGACCCAGTACTTC. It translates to CASSLVGTGRRETQYF.

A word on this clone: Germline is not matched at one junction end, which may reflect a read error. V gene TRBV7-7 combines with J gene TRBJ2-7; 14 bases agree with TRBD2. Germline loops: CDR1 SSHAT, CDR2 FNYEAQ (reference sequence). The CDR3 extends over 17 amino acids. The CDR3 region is CASSFRTGLAGGYEQYF. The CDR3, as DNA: TGTGCTAGCAGCTTCCGAACCGGACTAGCGGGAGGCTACGAGCAGTACTTC.

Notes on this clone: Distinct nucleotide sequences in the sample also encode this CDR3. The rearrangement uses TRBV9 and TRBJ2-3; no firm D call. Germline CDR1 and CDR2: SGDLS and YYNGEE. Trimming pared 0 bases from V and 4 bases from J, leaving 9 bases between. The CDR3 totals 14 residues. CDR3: CASSVDGRSDTQYF. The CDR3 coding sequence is TGTGCCAGCAGCGTAGATGGCAGGTCAGATACGCAGTATTTT.

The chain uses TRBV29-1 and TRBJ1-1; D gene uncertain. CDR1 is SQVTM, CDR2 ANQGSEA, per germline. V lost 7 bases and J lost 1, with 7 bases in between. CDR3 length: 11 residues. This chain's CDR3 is CSAGSNTEAFF. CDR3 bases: TGCAGCGCCGGTTCGAACACTGAAGCTTTCTTT. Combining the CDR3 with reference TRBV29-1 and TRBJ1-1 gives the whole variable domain SAVISQKPSRDICQRGTSLTIQCQVDSQVTMMFWYRQQPGQSLTLIATANQGSEATYESGFVIDKFPISRPNLTFSTLTVSNMSPEDSSIYLCSAGSNTEAFFGQGTRLTVV.

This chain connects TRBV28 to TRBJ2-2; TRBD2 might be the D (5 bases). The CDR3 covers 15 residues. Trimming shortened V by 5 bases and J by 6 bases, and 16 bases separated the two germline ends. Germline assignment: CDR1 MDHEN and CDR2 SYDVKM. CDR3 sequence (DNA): TGTGCCAGCAGTCCCCTCGCAAAGGGAGCCGGGGAGCTGTTTTTT. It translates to CASSPLAKGAGELFF.

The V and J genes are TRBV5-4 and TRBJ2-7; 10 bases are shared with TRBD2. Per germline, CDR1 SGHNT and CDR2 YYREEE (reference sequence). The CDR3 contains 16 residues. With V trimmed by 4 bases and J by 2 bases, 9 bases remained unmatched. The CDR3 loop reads CASSPGLAASAYEQYF. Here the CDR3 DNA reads TGTGCCAGCAGCCCCGGACTAGCGGCCTCTGCCTACGAGCAGTACTTC.

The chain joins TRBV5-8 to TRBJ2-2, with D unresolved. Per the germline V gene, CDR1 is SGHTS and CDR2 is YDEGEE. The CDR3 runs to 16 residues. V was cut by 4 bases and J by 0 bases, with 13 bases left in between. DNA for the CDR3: TGTGCCAGCAGCCCCCCCGAGGCGGCGAACACCGGGGAGCTGTTTTTT. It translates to CASSPPEAANTGELFF.

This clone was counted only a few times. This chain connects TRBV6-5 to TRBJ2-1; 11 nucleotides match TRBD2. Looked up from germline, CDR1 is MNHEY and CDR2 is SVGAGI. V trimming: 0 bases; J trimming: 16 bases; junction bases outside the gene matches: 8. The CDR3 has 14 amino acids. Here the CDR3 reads CASSYSTTSGVSFF. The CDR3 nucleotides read TGTGCCAGCAGTTACTCGACGACTAGCGGGGTCAGTTTCTTC.

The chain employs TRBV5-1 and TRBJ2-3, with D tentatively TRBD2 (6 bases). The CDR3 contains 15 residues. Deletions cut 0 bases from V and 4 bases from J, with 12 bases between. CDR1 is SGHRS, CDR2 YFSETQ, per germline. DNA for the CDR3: TGCGCCAGCAGCTTGGCCCGGGGGAACTCAGATACGCAGTATTTT. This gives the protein CASSLARGNSDTQYF.

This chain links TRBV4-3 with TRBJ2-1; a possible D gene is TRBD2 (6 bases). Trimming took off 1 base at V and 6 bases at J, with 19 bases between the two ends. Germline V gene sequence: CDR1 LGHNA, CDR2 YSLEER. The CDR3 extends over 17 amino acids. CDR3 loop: CASSQAPSPEGLNEQFF. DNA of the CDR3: TGCGCCAGCAGCCAAGCCCCCTCACCGGAGGGGCTCAATGAGCAGTTCTTC.

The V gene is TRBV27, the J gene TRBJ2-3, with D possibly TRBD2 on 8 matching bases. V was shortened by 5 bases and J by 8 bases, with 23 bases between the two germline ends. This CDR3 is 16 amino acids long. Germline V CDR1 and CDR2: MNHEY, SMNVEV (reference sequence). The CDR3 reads CASSPPGGLVPGTQYF. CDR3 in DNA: TGTGCCAGCAGTCCGCCAGGGGGACTAGTGCCGGGTACGCAGTATTTT.

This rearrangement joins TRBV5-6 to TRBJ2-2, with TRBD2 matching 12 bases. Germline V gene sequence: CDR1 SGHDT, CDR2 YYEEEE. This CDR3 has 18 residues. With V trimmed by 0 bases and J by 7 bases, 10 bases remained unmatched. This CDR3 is CASSLGLAGDALGGELFF. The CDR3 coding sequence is TGTGCCAGCAGCTTGGGACTAGCGGGAGATGCATTAGGCGGGGAGCTGTTTTTT.

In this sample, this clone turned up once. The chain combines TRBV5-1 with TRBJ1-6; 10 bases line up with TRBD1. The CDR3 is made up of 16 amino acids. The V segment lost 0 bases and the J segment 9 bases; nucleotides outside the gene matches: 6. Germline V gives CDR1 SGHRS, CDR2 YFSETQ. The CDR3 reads CASSLVAGTGASPLHF. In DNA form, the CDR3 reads TGCGCCAGCAGCTTGGTGGCCGGGACAGGGGCTTCACCCCTCCACTTT.

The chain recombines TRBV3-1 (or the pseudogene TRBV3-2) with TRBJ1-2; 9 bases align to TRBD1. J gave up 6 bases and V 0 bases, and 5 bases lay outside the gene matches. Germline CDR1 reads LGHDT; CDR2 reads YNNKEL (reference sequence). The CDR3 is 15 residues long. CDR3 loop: CASSQDPQGAHGYTF. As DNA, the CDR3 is TGTGCCAGCAGCCAAGATCCACAGGGGGCACATGGCTACACCTTC.

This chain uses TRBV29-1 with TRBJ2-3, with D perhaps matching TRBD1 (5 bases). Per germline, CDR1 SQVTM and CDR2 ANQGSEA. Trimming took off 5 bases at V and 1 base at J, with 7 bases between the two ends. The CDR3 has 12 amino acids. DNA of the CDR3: TGCAGCGTTCAGACAGGCACAGATACGCAGTATTTT. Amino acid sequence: CSVQTGTDTQYF.

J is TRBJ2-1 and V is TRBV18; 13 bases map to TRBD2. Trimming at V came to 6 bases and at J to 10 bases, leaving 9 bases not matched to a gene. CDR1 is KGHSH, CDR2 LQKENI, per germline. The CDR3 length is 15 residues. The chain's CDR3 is CASSRGLAGVNEQFF. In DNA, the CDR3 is TGTGCCAGCTCGCGCGGACTAGCGGGAGTTAACGAGCAGTTCTTC.